Shown below are 26 T cell receptor beta chains from a single sample sequenced in a study of T cell responses to AZD1222 COVID-19 vaccine. The method was immunoSEQ multiplex PCR; TCRdb's version includes in-frame clones alone and lacks a portion of them. In the table there are 65,000 to 85,000 clones, around 89% of which are singletons. The material sequenced was peripheral blood, taken 28 days after the second dose of the MenACWY control vaccine. The origin of the receptors is an adult who received the MenACWY meningococcal vaccine as a control.

The chain recombines TRBV7-9 with TRBJ1-6; 9 bases align to TRBD1. The V gene end was trimmed by 3 bases and the J gene end by 7 bases; junction bases not matched to a gene: 4. CDR1 is SEHNR, CDR2 FQNEAQ, per germline (reference sequence). The CDR3 is 15 amino acids. The CDR3 reads CASSFGTGYNSPLHF. CDR3 sequence (DNA): TGTGCCAGCAGCTTCGGGACAGGGTACAATTCACCCCTCCACTTT.

This chain connects TRBV5-1 to TRBJ2-3; the D is unclear. Deletions cut 2 bases from V and 2 bases from J, with 12 bases between. This CDR3 has 15 amino acids. In germline, CDR1 is SGHRS, CDR2 YFSETQ. The chain's CDR3 is CASSFTGLFTDTQYF. The CDR3 DNA follows: TGCGCCAGCAGCTTTACCGGGTTATTCACAGATACGCAGTATTTT.

This chain uses TRBV12-3 or TRBV12-4 with TRBJ1-2; tentative D call: TRBD1 (5 bases). V gave up 5 bases and J gave up 8 bases, with 9 bases separating them. The CDR3 contains 11 residues. CDR3 DNA: TGTGCCAGCAGTCGACAGAGGGGCTACACCTTC. It encodes CASSRQRGYTF.

The chain combines TRBV4-3 with TRBJ1-4; D uncertain. Germline V CDR1 and CDR2: LGHNA, YSLEER. The CDR3 runs 15 residues. V dropped 0 bases and J dropped 6 bases, with 11 bases sitting between them. The CDR3 bases are TGCGCCAGCAGCCAAGATATAGGGAGGGATGAAAAACTGTTTTTT. It encodes CASSQDIGRDEKLFF.

The chain couples TRBV4-1 to TRBJ2-1; 9 bases agree with TRBD1. V shed 3 bases, J shed 6 bases, and the junction held 12 bases outside the gene matches. The germline CDR1 and CDR2 sequences are MGHRA and YSYEKL. There are 17 residues in the CDR3. This CDR3 reads CASSHDTGQGGINEQFF. The CDR3 region has the DNA TGCGCCAGCAGCCATGATACGGGACAGGGAGGTATCAATGAGCAGTTCTTC.

The rearrangement uses TRBV4-1 and TRBJ2-6; D is possibly TRBD1 (5 bases). Trimming cost V 0 bases and J 3 bases, with 15 bases left between them. The CDR3 consists of 18 residues. Germline CDR1 reads MGHRA; CDR2 reads YSYEKL. CDR3 bases: TGCGCCAGCAGCCAAGATCCAGGGCGAAAGGTTGGGGCCAACGTCCTGACTTTC. The encoded protein is CASSQDPGRKVGANVLTF.

This rearrangement joins TRBV5-1 to TRBJ2-1; the D gene is possibly TRBD2 (7 bases). Per germline, CDR1 SGHRS and CDR2 YFSETQ. The CDR3 extends over 15 amino acids. Trimming cost V 0 bases and J 6 bases, with 13 bases left between them. The chain's CDR3 is CASSLGAGALNEQFF. The CDR3 nucleotides are TGCGCCAGCAGCTTGGGGGCGGGGGCTCTCAATGAGCAGTTCTTC.

V usage is TRBV18 and J usage is TRBJ1-6; 8 nucleotides align to TRBD1. The length of the CDR3 is 15 residues. From germline, CDR1 is KGHSH and CDR2 LQKENI. V lost 6 bases to trimming and J lost 10 bases; unmatched junction nucleotides: 11. Written as DNA, the CDR3 is TGTGCCAGCTCGCCCGGACAGGGTAACGGCTCACCCCTCCACTTT. Protein product: CASSPGQGNGSPLHF.

The genes are TRBV5-1 and TRBJ2-7; possible D gene TRBD1, 5 bases. V was clipped by 1 base and J by 5 bases, with 13 bases between them. This CDR3 spans 14 amino acids. The germline CDR1 and CDR2 sequences are SGHRS and YFSETQ. The CDR3: CASSLQGDSHEQYF. For the CDR3, the DNA is TGCGCCAGCAGCTTGCAAGGGGATTCCCACGAGCAGTACTTC.

V is TRBV3-1 (or the pseudogene TRBV3-2) and J is TRBJ2-7; D not resolved. Trimming pared 0 bases from V and 2 bases from J, leaving 8 bases between. This CDR3 has 14 amino acids. Germline assignment: CDR1 LGHDT and CDR2 YNNKEL (reference sequence). The CDR3 DNA is TGTGCCAGCAGCCAAGAACCGAGGACCTACGAGCAGTACTTC. Protein sequence: CASSQEPRTYEQYF.

J is TRBJ2-7 and V is TRBV19; 7 bases align to TRBD2. The CDR3 is 15 amino acids. V lost 3 bases, J lost 5 bases, and 10 bases stayed unmatched. CDR1 is LNHDA and CDR2 is SQIVND in the germline V gene (reference sequence). The CDR3 reads CASSISVTGGDEQYF. Written as DNA, the CDR3 is TGTGCCAGTAGTATTTCGGTGACGGGAGGCGACGAGCAGTACTTC. The full variable domain, with the rest looked up from reference TRBV19 and TRBJ2-7, is DGGITQSPKYLFRKEGQNVTLSCEQNLNHDAMYWYRQDPGQGLRLIYYSQIVNDFQKGDIAEGYSVSREKKESFPLTVTSAQKNPTAFYLCASSISVTGGDEQYFGPGTRLTVT.

V usage is TRBV25-1 and J usage is TRBJ1-2, with TRBD1 as a possible D gene (5 bases). The CDR3 sequence is 15 residues long. The V gene's germline CDR1 is MGHDK and CDR2 SYGVNS. V was trimmed by 6 bases and J by 6 bases, leaving 20 bases between them. The CDR3 reads CASSPSGVRSNGYTF. DNA for the CDR3: TGTGCCAGCAGCCCTTCGGGGGTCCGTAGTAATGGCTACACCTTC.

The chain has TRBV28 and TRBJ2-3; no firm D call. Per the germline V gene, CDR1 is MDHEN and CDR2 is SYDVKM. The CDR3 is made up of 13 amino acids. Trimming removed 6 bases at V and 5 bases at J, with 12 bases between. Written as DNA, the CDR3 is TGTGCCAGCAGGGATGGGATTGGAGATACGCAGTATTTT. This codes for CASRDGIGDTQYF.

The chain links TRBV10-3 to TRBJ1-5; 7 nucleotides line up with TRBD1. With 6 bases clipped from V and 2 bases from J, the junction kept 10 bases outside the gene matches. The germline V gene encodes CDR1 ENHRY and CDR2 SYGVKD. This CDR3 is built from 16 residues. The CDR3 spells CAISQAGGEGNQPQHF. CDR3 coding DNA: TGTGCCATCAGCCAGGCAGGGGGAGAGGGCAATCAGCCCCAGCATTTT.

The chain uses TRBV2 and TRBJ2-7, with D possibly TRBD2 on 5 matching bases. From germline, CDR1 is SNHLY and CDR2 FYNNEI. The CDR3 is made up of 12 amino acids. Deletions cut 6 bases from V and 0 bases from J, with 6 bases between. In DNA form, the CDR3 reads TGTGCCAGCAGCGGGGACTCCTACGAGCAGTACTTC. Translating it yields CASSGDSYEQYF.

This clone has a single count. The chain couples TRBV15 to TRBJ1-4; D call uncertain. Trimming took 1 base from V and 5 from J, leaving 2 bases between them. CDR1 LNHNV and CDR2 YYDKDF come from the germline V gene (reference sequence). This CDR3 has 12 amino acids. The CDR3, as DNA: TGTGCCACCAGCAGAGCGAATGAAAAACTGTTTTTT. This gives the protein CATSRANEKLFF.

This sequence joins TRBV3-1 (or the pseudogene TRBV3-2) and TRBJ2-7; a possible D gene is TRBD2 (5 bases). The CDR3 consists of 12 residues. Per the germline V gene, CDR1 is LGHDT and CDR2 is YNNKEL (reference sequence). V was clipped by 6 bases and J by 2 bases, with 8 bases between them. CDR3 amino acids: CASSAGAYEQYF. DNA of the CDR3: TGTGCCAGCAGTGCCGGGGCCTACGAGCAGTACTTC.

The chain is built from TRBV6-1 and TRBJ2-7; D is uncertain. Per the germline V gene, CDR1 is MNHNS and CDR2 is SASEGT. V shed 1 base and J shed 1 base, with 11 bases lying between them. The CDR3 runs 15 residues. CDR3 nucleotide sequence: TGTGCCAGCAGTGAAGGGGTCGAAGTGTCCTACGAGCAGTACTTC. Amino acid sequence: CASSEGVEVSYEQYF.

This clone was seen a few times. The J gene is TRBJ2-5, the V gene TRBV4-2; D is perhaps TRBD1 or TRBD2 (5 bases each). The CDR3 has 17 residues. Germline lookup yields CDR1 LGHNA and CDR2 YNFKEQ. V gave up 0 bases and J gave up 5 bases, with 19 bases separating them. The CDR3: CASSQDRRMTARETQYF. CDR3 DNA: TGTGCCAGCAGCCAAGATAGGAGGATGACAGCGAGGGAGACCCAGTACTTC.

The chain employs TRBV7-9 and TRBJ1-3, with a possible D match to TRBD1 (5 bases). This CDR3 is 17 amino acids long. V was clipped by 2 bases and J by 0 bases, with 14 bases between them. Germline CDR1 reads SEHNR; CDR2 reads FQNEAQ (reference sequence). The CDR3 protein is CASSLMRGDGSGNTIYF. CDR3 DNA: TGTGCCAGCAGCTTAATGAGGGGAGACGGCTCTGGAAACACCATATATTTT.

The chain couples TRBV6-5 to TRBJ2-5; 7 bases align to TRBD1. V lost 2 bases and J lost 5; bases outside the gene matches: 8. Per the germline V gene, CDR1 is MNHEY and CDR2 is SVGAGI. This CDR3 is built from 15 residues. CDR3 nucleotides: TGTGCCAGCAGTTACCAGGGACAGTCTGGGGAGACCCAGTACTTC. Translation: CASSYQGQSGETQYF.

The CDR3 spells CASSQEGAGVQETQYF. CDR3 nucleotides: TGTGCCAGCAGCCAAGAAGGCGCGGGGGTGCAAGAGACCCAGTACTTC. This chain links TRBV3-1 (or the pseudogene TRBV3-2) with TRBJ2-5; TRBD2 matches 7 bases. The CDR3 has 16 amino acids. Germline V gene lookup returns CDR1 LGHDT and CDR2 YNNKEL (reference sequence). The J segment lost 2 bases and the V segment lost 0 bases, leaving 6 bases of the junction unmatched.

The gene calls are TRBV19 and TRBJ1-5; D is unresolved. The length of the CDR3 is 17 residues. Trimming cost V 3 bases and J 9 bases, with 24 bases left between them. CDR1 and CDR2 (germline): LNHDA, SQIVND (reference sequence). CDR3 in amino acids: CASSIPVDLVDRLPQHF. The CDR3 bases are TGTGCCAGTAGTATTCCCGTAGACCTGGTTGATCGGCTGCCCCAGCATTTT.

The chain combines TRBV5-1 with TRBJ2-1; 8 bases match TRBD1. The junction had 3 bases not matched to a gene; V was cut back by 1 base and J by 6 bases. This CDR3 region has 14 residues. Germline CDR1 and CDR2: SGHRS and YFSETQ. This chain's CDR3 is CASSLQDRVNEQFF. In DNA, the CDR3 is TGCGCCAGCAGCTTGCAGGACAGGGTCAATGAGCAGTTCTTC.

The chain carries TRBV5-1 and TRBJ1-3; possible D gene TRBD1, 5 bases. CDR3 length: 15 amino acids. The ends were cut back, 2 bases at V and 4 bases at J, with 13 bases in the middle. Germline-derived CDR1 and CDR2 are SGHRS and YFSETQ. The CDR3 coding sequence is TGCGCCAGCAGCTTCATTGGGGGTTCAGGAAACACCATATATTTT. Its translation is CASSFIGGSGNTIYF.

The chain links TRBV10-3 to TRBJ1-5; possible D gene TRBD1, 6 bases. Trimming took off 2 bases at V and 4 bases at J, with 12 bases between the two ends. Per germline, CDR1 ENHRY and CDR2 SYGVKD. This CDR3 has 15 residues. CDR3 sequence: CAISESRTENQPQHF. The CDR3 DNA reads TGTGCCATCAGTGAGAGTAGGACAGAGAATCAGCCCCAGCATTTT.